This entry concerns a single T cell receptor beta chain. Its antigen is undetermined. The data originate from a study of post-analysis software for immune sequencing data. Study-level information: Relapsing-remitting, secondary progressive and progressive-relapsing forms made up the multiple sclerosis disease courses.

Unique-molecular-identifier-tagged TCR beta cDNA libraries were used. Input amounts of roughly 0.85 to 10 million T cells were used. These gave approximately 500,000 cDNA molecules, so each molecule approximated one T cell. TCRdb reanalysed the PCR reads using MiXCR and keeps one entry per CDR3 protein. This sample has hundreds of thousands of distinct CDR3 sequences, with roughly 58% found just once. From germline, CDR1 is LNHNV and CDR2 YYDKDF (reference sequence). This CDR3 spans 14 amino acids. V lost 4 bases, J lost 4 bases, and 4 bases stayed unmatched. Study-wide results and caveats: Comparison with controls showed significantly lower normalized Chao1 diversity in multiple sclerosis patients. Elevated frequency relative to controls characterized four or five TRBV segments in patients, TRBV5-6, TRBV5-1 and TRBV20-1 among them. Samples prepared in the same batch strongly co-clustered by F measure.

Sequencing used blood. The chain uses TRBV15 and TRBJ2-7, with 10 positions matching TRBD2. This TCR was sampled from a girl aged 10 to 17 with multiple sclerosis. This CDR3 reads CATSTTSGWYEQYF. The DNA of the CDR3 is TGTGCCACCAGCACGACTAGCGGGTGGTACGAGCAGTACTTC.